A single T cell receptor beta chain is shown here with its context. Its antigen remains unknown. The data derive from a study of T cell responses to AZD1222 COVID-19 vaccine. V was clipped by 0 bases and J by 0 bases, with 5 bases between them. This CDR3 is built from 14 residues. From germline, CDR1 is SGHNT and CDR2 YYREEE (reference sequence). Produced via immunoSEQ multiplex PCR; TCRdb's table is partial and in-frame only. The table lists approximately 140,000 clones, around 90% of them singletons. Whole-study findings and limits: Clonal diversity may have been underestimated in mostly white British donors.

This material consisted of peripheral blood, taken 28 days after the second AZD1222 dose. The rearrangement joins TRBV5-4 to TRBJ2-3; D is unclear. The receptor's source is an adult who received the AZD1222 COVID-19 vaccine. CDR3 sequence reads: CASSLGGSTDTQYF. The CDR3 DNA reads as TGTGCCAGCAGCTTGGGAGGTAGCACAGATACGCAGTATTTT.